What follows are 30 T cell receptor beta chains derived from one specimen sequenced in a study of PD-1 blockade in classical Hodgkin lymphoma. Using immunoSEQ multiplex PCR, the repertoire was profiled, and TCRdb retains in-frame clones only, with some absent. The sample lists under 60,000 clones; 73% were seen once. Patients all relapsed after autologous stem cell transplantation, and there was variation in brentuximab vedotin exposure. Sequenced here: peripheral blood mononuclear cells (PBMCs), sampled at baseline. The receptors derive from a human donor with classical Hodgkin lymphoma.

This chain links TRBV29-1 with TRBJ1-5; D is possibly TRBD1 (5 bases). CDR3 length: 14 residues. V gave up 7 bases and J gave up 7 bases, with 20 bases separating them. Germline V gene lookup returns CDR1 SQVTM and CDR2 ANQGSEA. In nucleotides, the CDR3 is TGCAGCGCTGGGCGGGACCGTGGTAGCCAGCCCCAGCATTTT. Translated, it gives CSAGRDRGSQPQHF. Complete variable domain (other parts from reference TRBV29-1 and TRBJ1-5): SAVISQKPSRDICQRGTSLTIQCQVDSQVTMMFWYRQQPGQSLTLIATANQGSEATYESGFVIDKFPISRPNLTFSTLTVSNMSPEDSSIYLCSAGRDRGSQPQHFGDGTRLSIL.

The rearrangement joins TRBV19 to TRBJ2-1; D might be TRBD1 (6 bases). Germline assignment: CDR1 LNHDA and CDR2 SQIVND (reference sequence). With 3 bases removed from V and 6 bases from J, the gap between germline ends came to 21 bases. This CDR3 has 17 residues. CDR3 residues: CASSIRTVPNRGNEQFF. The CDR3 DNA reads TGTGCCAGTAGTATCAGGACAGTCCCGAACCGGGGCAATGAGCAGTTCTTC. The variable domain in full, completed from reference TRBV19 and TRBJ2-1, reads DGGITQSPKYLFRKEGQNVTLSCEQNLNHDAMYWYRQDPGQGLRLIYYSQIVNDFQKGDIAEGYSVSREKKESFPLTVTSAQKNPTAFYLCASSIRTVPNRGNEQFFGPGTRLTVL.

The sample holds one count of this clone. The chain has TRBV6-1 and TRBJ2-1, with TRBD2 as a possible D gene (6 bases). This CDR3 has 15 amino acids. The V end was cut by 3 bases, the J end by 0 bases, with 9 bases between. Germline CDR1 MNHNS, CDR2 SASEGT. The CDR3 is CASSEGGYSYNEQFF. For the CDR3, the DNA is TGTGCCAGCAGTGAGGGAGGTTACTCCTACAATGAGCAGTTCTTC.

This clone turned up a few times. The CDR3 loop reads CASSLDGAGVNTGELFF. The CDR3 coding sequence is TGTGCCAGCAGCTTAGATGGGGCAGGGGTGAACACCGGGGAGCTGTTTTTT. The J gene is TRBJ2-2, the V gene TRBV7-2; perhaps TRBD1 as D (6 bases). The CDR3 length is 17 residues. The germline V gene has CDR1 SGHTA and CDR2 FQGNSA. V lost 1 base and J lost 1, with 13 bases in between.

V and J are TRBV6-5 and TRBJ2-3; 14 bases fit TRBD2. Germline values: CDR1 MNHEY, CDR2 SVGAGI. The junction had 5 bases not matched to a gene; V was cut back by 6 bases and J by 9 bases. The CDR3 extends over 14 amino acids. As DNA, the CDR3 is TGTGCCAGCAGCATCGGACTAGCGGGAGGCACGCAGTATTTT. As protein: CASSIGLAGGTQYF.

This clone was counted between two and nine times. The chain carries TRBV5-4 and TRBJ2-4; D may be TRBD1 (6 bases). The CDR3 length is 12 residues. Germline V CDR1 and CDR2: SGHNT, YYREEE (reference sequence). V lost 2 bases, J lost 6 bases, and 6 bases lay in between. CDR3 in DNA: TGTGCCAGCAGCTTACAGGGAAACATTCAGTACTTC. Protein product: CASSLQGNIQYF.

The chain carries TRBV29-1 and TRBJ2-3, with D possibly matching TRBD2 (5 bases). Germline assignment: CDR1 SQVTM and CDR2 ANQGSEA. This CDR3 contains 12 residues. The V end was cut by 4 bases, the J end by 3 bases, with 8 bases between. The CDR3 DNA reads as TGCAGCGTTGCTAAGCGGACAGATACGCAGTATTTT. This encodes CSVAKRTDTQYF.

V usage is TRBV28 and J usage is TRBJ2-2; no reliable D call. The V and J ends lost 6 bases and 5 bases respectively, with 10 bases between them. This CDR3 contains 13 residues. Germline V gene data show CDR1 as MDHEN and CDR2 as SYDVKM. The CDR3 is CASRRQITGELFF. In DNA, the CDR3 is TGTGCCAGCAGGCGGCAAATTACCGGGGAGCTGTTTTTT.

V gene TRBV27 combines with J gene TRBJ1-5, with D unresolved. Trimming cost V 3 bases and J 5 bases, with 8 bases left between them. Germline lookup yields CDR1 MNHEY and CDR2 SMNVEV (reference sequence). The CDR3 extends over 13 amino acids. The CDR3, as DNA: TGTGCCAGCAGTTTCCAGAATGATCAGCCCCAGCATTTT. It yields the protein CASSFQNDQPQHF.

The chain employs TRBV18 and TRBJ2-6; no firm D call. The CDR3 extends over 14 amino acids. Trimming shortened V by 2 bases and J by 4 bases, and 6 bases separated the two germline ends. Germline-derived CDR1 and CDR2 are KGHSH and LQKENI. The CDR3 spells CASSPGEGANVLTF. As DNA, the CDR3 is TGTGCCAGCTCACCAGGGGAAGGGGCCAACGTCCTGACTTTC. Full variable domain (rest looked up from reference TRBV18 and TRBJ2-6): NAGVMQNPRHLVRRRGQEARLRCSPMKGHSHVYWYRQLPEEGLKFMVYLQKENIIDESGMPKERFSAEFPKEGPSILRIQQVVRGDSAAYFCASSPGEGANVLTFGAGSRLTVL.

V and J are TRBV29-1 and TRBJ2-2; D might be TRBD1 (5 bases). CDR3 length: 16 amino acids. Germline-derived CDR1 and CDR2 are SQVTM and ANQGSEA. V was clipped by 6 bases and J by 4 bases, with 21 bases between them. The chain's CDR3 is CSVQPVGMQGTGELFF. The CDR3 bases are TGCAGCGTCCAACCCGTGGGGATGCAGGGCACCGGGGAGCTGTTTTTT.

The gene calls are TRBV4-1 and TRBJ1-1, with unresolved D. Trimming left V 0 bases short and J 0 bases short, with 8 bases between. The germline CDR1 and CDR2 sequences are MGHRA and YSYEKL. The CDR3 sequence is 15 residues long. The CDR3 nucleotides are TGCGCCAGCAGCCAAGATCAGCTGGTGAACACTGAAGCTTTCTTT. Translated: CASSQDQLVNTEAFF.

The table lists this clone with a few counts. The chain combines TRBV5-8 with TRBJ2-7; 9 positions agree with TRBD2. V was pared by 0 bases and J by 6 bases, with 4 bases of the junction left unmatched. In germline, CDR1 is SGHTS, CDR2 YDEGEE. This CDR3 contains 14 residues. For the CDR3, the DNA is TGTGCCAGCAGCTTGGCACTAGCGGGTGCCGAGCAGTACTTC. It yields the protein CASSLALAGAEQYF.

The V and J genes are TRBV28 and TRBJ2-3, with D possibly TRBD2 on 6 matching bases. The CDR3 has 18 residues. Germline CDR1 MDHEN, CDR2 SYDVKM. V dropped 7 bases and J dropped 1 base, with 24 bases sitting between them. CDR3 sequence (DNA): TGTGCCAGCACCAAGGGTACGCGGGGTCCCTCTGGCACAGATACGCAGTATTTT. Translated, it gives CASTKGTRGPSGTDTQYF.

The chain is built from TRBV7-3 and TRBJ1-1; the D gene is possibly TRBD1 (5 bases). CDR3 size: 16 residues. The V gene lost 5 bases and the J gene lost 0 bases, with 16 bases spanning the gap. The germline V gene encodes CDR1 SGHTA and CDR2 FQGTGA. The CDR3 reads CASSPPRGTVNTEAFF. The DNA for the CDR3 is TGTGCCAGCAGCCCACCCCGCGGGACGGTGAACACTGAAGCTTTCTTT.

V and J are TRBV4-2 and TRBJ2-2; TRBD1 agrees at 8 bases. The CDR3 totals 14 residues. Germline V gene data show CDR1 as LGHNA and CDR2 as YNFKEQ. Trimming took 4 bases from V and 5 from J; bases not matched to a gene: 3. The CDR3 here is CASSPGQGTGELFF. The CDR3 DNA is TGTGCCAGCAGCCCCGGACAGGGAACCGGGGAGCTGTTTTTT.

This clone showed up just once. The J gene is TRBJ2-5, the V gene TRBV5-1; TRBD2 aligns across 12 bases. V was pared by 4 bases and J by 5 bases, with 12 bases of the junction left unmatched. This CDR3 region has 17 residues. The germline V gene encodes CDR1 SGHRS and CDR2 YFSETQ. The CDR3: CASSRGLAGGRGETQYF. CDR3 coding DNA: TGCGCCAGCAGCAGGGGACTAGCGGGTGGTCGAGGGGAGACCCAGTACTTC.

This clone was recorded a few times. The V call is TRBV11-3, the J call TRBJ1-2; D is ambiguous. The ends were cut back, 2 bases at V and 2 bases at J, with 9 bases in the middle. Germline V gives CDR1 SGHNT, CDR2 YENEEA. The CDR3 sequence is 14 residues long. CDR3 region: CASSLPQENYGYTF. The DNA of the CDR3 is TGTGCCAGCAGCTTACCCCAGGAGAACTATGGCTACACCTTC.

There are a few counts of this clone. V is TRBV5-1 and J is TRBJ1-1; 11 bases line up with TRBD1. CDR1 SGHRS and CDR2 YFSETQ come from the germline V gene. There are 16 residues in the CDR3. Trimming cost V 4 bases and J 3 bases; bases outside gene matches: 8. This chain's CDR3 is CASSPWTGGEDTEAFF. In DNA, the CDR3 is TGCGCCAGCAGCCCCTGGACAGGGGGCGAGGACACTGAAGCTTTCTTT.

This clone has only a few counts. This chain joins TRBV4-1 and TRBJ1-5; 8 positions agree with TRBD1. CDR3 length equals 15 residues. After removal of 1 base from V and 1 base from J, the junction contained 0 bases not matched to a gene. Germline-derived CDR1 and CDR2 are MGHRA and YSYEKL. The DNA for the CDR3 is TGCGCCAGCAGCCAAGGGACAGGGAGCAATCAGCCCCAGCATTTT. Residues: CASSQGTGSNQPQHF.

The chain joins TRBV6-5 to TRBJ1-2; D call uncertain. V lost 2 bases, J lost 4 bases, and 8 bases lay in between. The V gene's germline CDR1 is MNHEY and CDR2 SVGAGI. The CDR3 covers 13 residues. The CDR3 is CASSYTNSYGYTF. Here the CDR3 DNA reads TGTGCCAGCAGTTACACAAACAGCTATGGCTACACCTTC.

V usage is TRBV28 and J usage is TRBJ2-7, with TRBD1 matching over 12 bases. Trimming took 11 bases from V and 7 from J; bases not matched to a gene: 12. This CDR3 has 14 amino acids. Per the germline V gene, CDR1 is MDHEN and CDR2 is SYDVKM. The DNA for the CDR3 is TGTGCCGGAAACAAGGGACAGGGGGCGGGGGAGCAGTACTTC. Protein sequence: CAGNKGQGAGEQYF.

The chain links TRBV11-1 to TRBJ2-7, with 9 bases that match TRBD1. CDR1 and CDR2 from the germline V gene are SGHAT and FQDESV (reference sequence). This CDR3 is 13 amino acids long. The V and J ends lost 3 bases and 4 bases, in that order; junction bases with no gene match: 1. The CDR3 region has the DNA TGTGCCAGCAGCTTGGACAGGGGATACGAGCAGTACTTC. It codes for CASSLDRGYEQYF.

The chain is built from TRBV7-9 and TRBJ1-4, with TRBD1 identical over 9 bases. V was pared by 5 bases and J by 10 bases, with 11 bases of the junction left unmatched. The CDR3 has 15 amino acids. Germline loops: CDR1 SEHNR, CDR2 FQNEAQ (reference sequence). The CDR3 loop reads CASSPWDREVGKLFF. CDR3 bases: TGTGCCAGCAGCCCATGGGACAGGGAAGTGGGAAAACTGTTTTTT.

The CDR3 loop reads CSVEVLPGQGRNEQFF. The CDR3 DNA follows: TGCAGCGTTGAAGTTCTTCCGGGACAGGGTAGGAATGAGCAGTTCTTC. The V gene is TRBV29-1, the J gene TRBJ2-1; 9 positions agree with TRBD1. The CDR3 spans 16 residues. V lost 1 base, J lost 7 bases, and 11 bases stayed unmatched. CDR1 SQVTM and CDR2 ANQGSEA come from the germline V gene.

The CDR3 sequence: CSVASSGGATETQYF. The CDR3 DNA reads TGCAGCGTTGCGTCTAGCGGGGGGGCCACAGAGACCCAGTACTTC. The chain is built from TRBV29-1 and TRBJ2-5; 12 nucleotides line up with TRBD2. This CDR3 region has 15 residues. With V trimmed by 4 bases and J by 4 bases, 7 bases remained unmatched. Germline V gene lookup returns CDR1 SQVTM and CDR2 ANQGSEA.

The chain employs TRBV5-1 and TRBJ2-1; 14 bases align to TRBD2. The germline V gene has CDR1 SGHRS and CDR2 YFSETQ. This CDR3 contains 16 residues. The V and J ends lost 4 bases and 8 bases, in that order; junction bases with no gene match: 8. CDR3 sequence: CASSPGTSGSVDEQFF. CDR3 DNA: TGCGCCAGCAGCCCAGGGACTAGCGGGAGCGTCGATGAGCAGTTCTTC.

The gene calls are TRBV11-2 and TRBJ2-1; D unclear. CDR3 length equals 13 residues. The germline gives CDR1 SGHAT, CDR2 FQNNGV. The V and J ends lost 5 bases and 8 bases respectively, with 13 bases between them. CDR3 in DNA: TGTGCCAGCAGCCCTCGGGCGTTCTATGAGCAGTTCTTC. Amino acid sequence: CASSPRAFYEQFF. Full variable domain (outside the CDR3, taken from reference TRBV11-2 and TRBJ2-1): EAGVAQSPRYKIIEKRQSVAFWCNPISGHATLYWYQQILGQGPKLLIQFQNNGVVDDSQLPKDRFSAERLKGVDSTLKIQPAKLEDSAVYLCASSPRAFYEQFFGPGTRLTVL.

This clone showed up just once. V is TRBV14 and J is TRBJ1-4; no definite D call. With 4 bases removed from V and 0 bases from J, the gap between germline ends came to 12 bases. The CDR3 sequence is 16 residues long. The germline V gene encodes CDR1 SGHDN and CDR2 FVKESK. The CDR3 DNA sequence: TGTGCCAGCAGCCCCTTGGGTCTAGCAACTAATGAAAAACTGTTTTTT. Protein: CASSPLGLATNEKLFF.

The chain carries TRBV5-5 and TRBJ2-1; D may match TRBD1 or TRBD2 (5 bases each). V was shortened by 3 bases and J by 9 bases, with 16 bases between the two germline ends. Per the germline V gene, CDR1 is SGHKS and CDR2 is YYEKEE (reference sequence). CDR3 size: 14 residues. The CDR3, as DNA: TGTGCCAGCAGCTCCCGGGACCGCCGGAGTGAGCAGTTCTTC. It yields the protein CASSSRDRRSEQFF.